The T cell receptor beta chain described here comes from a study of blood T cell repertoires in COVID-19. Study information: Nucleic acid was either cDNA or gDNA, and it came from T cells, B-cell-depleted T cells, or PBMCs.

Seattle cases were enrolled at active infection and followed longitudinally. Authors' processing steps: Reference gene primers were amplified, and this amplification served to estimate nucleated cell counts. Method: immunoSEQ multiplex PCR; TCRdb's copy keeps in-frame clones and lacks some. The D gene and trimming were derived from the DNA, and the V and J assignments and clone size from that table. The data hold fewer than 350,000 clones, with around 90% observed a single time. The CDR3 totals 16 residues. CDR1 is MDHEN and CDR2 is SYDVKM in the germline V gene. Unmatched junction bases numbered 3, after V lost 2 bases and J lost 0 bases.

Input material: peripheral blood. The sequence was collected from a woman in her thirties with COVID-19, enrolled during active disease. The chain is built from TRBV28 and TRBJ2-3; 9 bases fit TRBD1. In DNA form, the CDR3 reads TGTGCCAGCAGTTTAACCGGGACAGGGAGCACAGATACGCAGTATTTT. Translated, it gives CASSLTGTGSTDTQYF. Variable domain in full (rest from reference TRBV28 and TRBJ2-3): DVKVTQSSRYLVKRTGEKVFLECVQDMDHENMFWYRQDPGLGLRLIYFSYDVKMKEKGDIPEGYSVSREKKERFSLILESASTNQTSMYLCASSLTGTGSTDTQYFGPGTRLTVL.